This T cell receptor beta chain is from a study of blood T cell repertoires in COVID-19. The wider study: Some COVID-19 samples were acute and others convalescent; all came from the United States, Italy and Spain. In each case, the material was cDNA or gDNA derived from T cells, B-cell-depleted T cells, or PBMCs.

Per the germline V gene, CDR1 is KGHDR and CDR2 is SFDVKD. With 3 bases clipped from V and 4 bases from J, the junction kept 5 bases outside the gene matches. This CDR3 contains 16 residues. The authors' processing: By means of reference gene primer amplification, nucleated cell counts were estimated. Using immunoSEQ multiplex PCR, the repertoire was profiled, and TCRdb retains in-frame clones only, with some absent. V, J and clone size were drawn from that table, and D and trimming were deduced from the DNA. In the table there are around 280,000 clones, approximately 86% of which are singletons. This clonotype originated in a woman in her twenties or thirties who had recovered from COVID-19. J is TRBJ2-2 and V is TRBV24-1; 9 nucleotides align to TRBD2. Sequencing was done on a sample of peripheral blood. CDR3 amino acids: CATSDVAGVLTGELFF. CDR3 coding DNA: TGTGCCACCAGTGATGTAGCGGGGGTCCTCACCGGGGAGCTGTTTTTT.